Below are 17 T cell receptor beta chains sequenced from a single sample in a study of Graves' ophthalmopathy and Graves' hyperthyroidism. RNA transcripts provided the template for amplifying TCR beta CDR3 regions. A first-round RT-PCR used HTBI primers, followed by a second-round multiplex PCR. A single record per CDR3 protein comes from TCRdb applying MiXCR to the multiplex PCR reads. The sample yields 600,000 to 650,000 distinct CDR3 sequences, 20% to 25% seen once. The sample was peripheral blood. The source is a woman aged 18-29 years with stable Graves' hyperthyroidism. Some clones in this sample may be carry-over from other donors' samples.

Concerning this clonotype: A much larger clone differs from this one at a single base, so this may be a read error. The rearrangement links TRBV19 to TRBJ2-7; D is unclear. This CDR3 region has 14 residues. The V gene lost 5 bases and the J gene lost 2 bases, with 13 bases spanning the gap. Germline V gene lookup returns CDR1 LNHDA and CDR2 SQIVND (reference sequence). The CDR3 spells CASSGRVSTYEQYF. As DNA, the CDR3 is TGTGCCAGTAGTGGACGGGTCAGTACCTACGAGCAGTACTTC.

The chain has TRBV24-1 and TRBJ2-5; 7 nucleotides agree with TRBD1. CDR3 length equals 15 residues. Germline V gives CDR1 KGHDR, CDR2 SFDVKD. V shed 5 bases and J 1 base; nucleotides not matched to a gene: 6. The CDR3 region is CATSAIGTAQETQYF. DNA for the CDR3: TGTGCCACCAGTGCCATTGGGACAGCCCAAGAGACCCAGTACTTC.

In this sample, this clonotype turned up many times. V is TRBV7-9 and J is TRBJ2-7; perhaps D is TRBD1 or TRBD2 (7 bases each). The CDR3 runs to 14 residues. The V gene's germline CDR1 is SEHNR and CDR2 FQNEAQ (reference sequence). V lost 1 base, J lost 7 bases, and 14 bases lay in between. The CDR3 loop reads CASSLGAQGGEQYF. For the CDR3, the DNA is TGTGCCAGCAGCTTAGGGGCGCAGGGGGGGGAGCAGTACTTC.

The sample holds many counts of this clonotype. At one end the junction does not follow the germline gene, possibly because of a read error. The J gene is TRBJ2-7, the V gene TRBV5-1, with a tentative D call TRBD1 (6 bases). Germline assignment: CDR1 SGHRS and CDR2 YFSETQ. This CDR3 region has 15 residues. Here the CDR3 DNA reads TGCGCCAACAGCTTTCGGGGTCCAGGGGTGGACGAGCAGTACTTC. Amino acids: CANSFRGPGVDEQYF.

At least ten counts were recorded for this clonotype. The chain joins TRBV19 to TRBJ1-1; D gene ambiguous. V dropped 1 base and J dropped 11 bases, with 8 bases sitting between them. Germline V gene data show CDR1 as LNHDA and CDR2 as SQIVND (reference sequence). The length of the CDR3 is 11 residues. As DNA, the CDR3 is TGTGCCAGTAGTATAGGGTTCGCGGCTTTCTTT. It specifies CASSIGFAAFF.

The sample holds many counts of this clonotype. J is TRBJ2-4 and V is TRBV6-1; D gene uncertain. Germline CDR1 MNHNS, CDR2 SASEGT. This CDR3 is 13 amino acids long. V was trimmed by 4 bases and J by 4 bases, leaving 8 bases between them. CDR3 in amino acids: CASSGQSKNIQYF. CDR3 nucleotide sequence: TGTGCCAGCAGTGGTCAGTCAAAAAACATTCAGTACTTC.

In its sample, this clonotype was seen many times. This sequence joins TRBV19 and TRBJ2-2; 8 positions match TRBD1. J lost 3 bases, V lost 4 bases, and 7 bases had no gene match. This CDR3 contains 16 residues. The germline CDR1 and CDR2 sequences are LNHDA and SQIVND (reference sequence). Written as DNA, the CDR3 is TGTGCCAGTAGTACAAGGACAGGGCGGGACACCGGGGAGCTGTTTTTT. It encodes CASSTRTGRDTGELFF.

The V gene is TRBV28, the J gene TRBJ2-7; no reliable D call. Trimming pared 5 bases from V and 5 bases from J, leaving 4 bases between. CDR1 is MDHEN, CDR2 SYDVKM, per germline. The CDR3 is 10 amino acids. In DNA, the CDR3 is TGTGCCAGCAGTGGGAACGAGCAGTACTTC. This translates into CASSGNEQYF.

Note on this clonotype: A read error may produce the germline difference seen at one junction end. The chain carries TRBV6-2 or TRBV6-3 and TRBJ2-2, with D tentatively TRBD2 (6 bases). CDR1 and CDR2 (germline): MNHEY, SVGEGT. The length of the CDR3 is 19 residues. CDR3 residues: CASIYPPVGSQPKTGGLFF. CDR3 sequence (DNA): TGTGCCAGCATCTATCCCCCCGTTGGCAGCCAACCGAAGACCGGGGGGCTGTTTTTT.

The chain recombines TRBV20-1 with TRBJ2-2; TRBD2 might be the D (6 bases). Trimming cost V 0 bases and J 4 bases, with 12 bases left between them. The CDR3 has 15 residues. Germline V gene data show CDR1 as DFQATT and CDR2 as SNEGSKA (reference sequence). CDR3 amino acids: CSARDRNGGTGELFF. In DNA, the CDR3 is TGCAGTGCTAGAGACCGAAACGGGGGCACCGGGGAGCTGTTTTTT.

This clonotype was recorded many times. The chain combines TRBV6-5 with TRBJ2-7, with D perhaps matching TRBD2 (6 bases). The V end was cut by 4 bases, the J end by 5 bases, with 18 bases between. Germline CDR1 reads MNHEY; CDR2 reads SVGAGI. CDR3 length: 15 residues. The CDR3 nucleotides read TGTGCCAGCAGTTTTTCGAGGGCTTGGAGGGACGAGCAGTACTTC. Translation: CASSFSRAWRDEQYF.

This clonotype occurred a few times. The CDR3 region is CASSQLATNTGELFF. DNA of the CDR3: TGCGCCAGCTCACAACTAGCGACGAACACCGGGGAGCTGTTTTTT. This chain joins TRBV4-3 and TRBJ2-2; 7 bases agree with TRBD2. The CDR3 totals 15 residues. Losses at the gene ends were 8 bases for V and 0 bases for J; bases not matched to a gene: 6. Germline lookup yields CDR1 LGHNA and CDR2 YSLEER.

The gene calls are TRBV14 and TRBJ2-7; D not certain. CDR3 length: 14 amino acids. V was cut by 4 bases and J by 3 bases, with 13 bases left in between. Germline-derived CDR1 and CDR2 are SGHDN and FVKESK. The CDR3 sequence is CASSPTELRYEQYF. The CDR3 DNA reads as TGTGCCAGCAGCCCCACAGAACTACGCTACGAGCAGTACTTC.

The gene calls are TRBV27 and TRBJ1-5; 8 bases fit TRBD1. Germline CDR1 reads MNHEY; CDR2 reads SMNVEV (reference sequence). This CDR3 is 17 amino acids long. The J segment lost 0 bases and the V segment lost 5 bases, leaving 9 bases of the junction unmatched. This CDR3 reads CASSPGTGFDSNQPQHF. The CDR3 nucleotides read TGTGCCAGCAGTCCCGGGACAGGATTTGATAGCAATCAGCCCCAGCATTTT.

This clonotype was counted many times. The rearrangement links TRBV6-1 to TRBJ2-2; D unclear. Germline lookup yields CDR1 MNHNS and CDR2 SASEGT. Trimming cost V 6 bases and J 8 bases, with 19 bases left between them. The CDR3 is 15 amino acids. As DNA, the CDR3 is TGTGCCAGCAGCCAACGGCCGTCCCCCGGGGGGGAGCTGTTTTTT. It encodes CASSQRPSPGGELFF.

This chain connects TRBV12-3 or TRBV12-4 to TRBJ2-7, with D tentatively TRBD1 (7 bases). The CDR3 is made up of 14 amino acids. With 3 bases removed from V and 5 bases from J, the gap between germline ends came to 14 bases. The DNA for the CDR3 is TGTGCCAGCAGTTTTAGCAGGGGGGTCGACGAGCAGTACTTC. It is translated as CASSFSRGVDEQYF.

This clonotype was seen at least ten times. The genes are TRBV4-2 and TRBJ2-7; 12 nucleotides match TRBD2. The CDR3 covers 16 residues. The germline CDR1 and CDR2 sequences are LGHNA and YNFKEQ. The junction had 3 bases not matched to a gene; V was cut back by 0 bases and J by 3 bases. CDR3 loop: CASSQDWTSGDYEQYF. CDR3 coding DNA: TGTGCCAGCAGCCAAGATTGGACTAGCGGGGACTACGAGCAGTACTTC.